Listed below are T cell receptor beta chains from one sample, sequenced in a study of response to subunit inactivated influenza vaccine. TCRdb fed the RT-PCR reads into MiXCR, producing one record per CDR3 protein. Among approximately 700,000 distinct CDR3 sequences listed, approximately 14% were seen once. The input for sequencing was PBMCs from blood, taken about 12 days after vaccination. These receptor sequences come from a man aged 45-60 years who received an inactivated influenza vaccine. The CDR3 runs from the conserved cysteine through the conserved F or W. The D gene is left open where the match is weak. For some rows the clone size is stated as once, few or many, or as a class when expanded; others skip it.

len: 12
v_gene: TRBV6-2/TRBV6-3
d_gene: .
j_gene: TRBJ1-5
abundance: .
CDR3nt: TGTGCCAGCAGTTACTCAGTGGGTCCCCAGCATTTT
CDR3aa: CASSYSVGPQHF

len: 15
v_gene: TRBV3-1
d_gene: TRBD1
j_gene: TRBJ1-2
abundance: .
CDR3nt: TGTGCCAGCAGCCGAAGCGCAGGGGGATACTATGGCTACACCTTC
CDR3aa: CASSRSAGGYYGYTF

len: 13
v_gene: TRBV20-1
d_gene: TRBD2
j_gene: TRBJ2-5
abundance: few
CDR3nt: TGCAGTGCCCCCGTCGGGGGGGGAGAGACCCAGTACTTC
CDR3aa: CSAPVGGGETQYF

len: 17
v_gene: TRBV4-1
d_gene: .
j_gene: TRBJ2-1
abundance: .
CDR3nt: TGCGCCAGCAGCCAAGAGAGGGAGGCCACGGTGGACAATGAGCAGTTCTTC
CDR3aa: CASSQEREATVDNEQFF

len: 15
v_gene: TRBV20-1
d_gene: .
j_gene: TRBJ2-7
abundance: .
CDR3nt: TGCAGTGCTCAAGATCGGGACAAAGGACCCTACGAGCAGTACTTC
CDR3aa: CSAQDRDKGPYEQYF

len: 17
v_gene: TRBV12-5
d_gene: .
j_gene: TRBJ2-2
abundance: .
CDR3nt: TGTGCTAGTGGTTTGGTAGATTTTCGTAAGAACACCGGGGAGCTGTTTTTT
CDR3aa: CASGLVDFRKNTGELFF

len: 16
v_gene: TRBV7-8
d_gene: .
j_gene: TRBJ2-2
abundance: .
CDR3nt: TGTGCCAGCAGCTCATGGCCGGGAACGAACACCGGGGAGCTGTTTTTT
CDR3aa: CASSSWPGTNTGELFF

len: 16
v_gene: TRBV7-6
d_gene: .
j_gene: TRBJ2-2
abundance: .
CDR3nt: TGTGCCAGCAGCTTCGCCGGGGCAGGTAGTACCGGGGAGCTGTTTTTT
CDR3aa: CASSFAGAGSTGELFF

len: 15
v_gene: TRBV4-2
d_gene: .
j_gene: TRBJ1-1
abundance: few
CDR3nt: TGTGCCAGCAGCCAAGATAAGGGTGCGCCCACTGAAGCTTTCTTT
CDR3aa: CASSQDKGAPTEAFF

len: 14
v_gene: TRBV7-8
d_gene: .
j_gene: TRBJ2-1
abundance: few
CDR3nt: TGTGCCAGCAGCTTAAGGGAGATTTACAATGAGCAGTTCTTC
CDR3aa: CASSLREIYNEQFF

len: 15
v_gene: TRBV2
d_gene: .
j_gene: TRBJ1-2
abundance: .
CDR3nt: TGTGCCAGCAGTGAAGTGCGGGGGGCGCCTAATGGCTACACCTTC
CDR3aa: CASSEVRGAPNGYTF

len: 19
v_gene: TRBV11-1
d_gene: .
j_gene: TRBJ2-3
abundance: .
CDR3nt: TGTGCCAGCAGCTTAGATGTAGTAGCGGTACCTTACGTTGGTAATACGCAGTATTTT
CDR3aa: CASSLDVVAVPYVGNTQYF

len: 15
v_gene: TRBV5-1
d_gene: .
j_gene: TRBJ1-1
abundance: few
CDR3nt: TGCGCCAGCGCGGTGGGGGGCGGATGGAACACTGAAGCTTTCTTT
CDR3aa: CASAVGGGWNTEAFF

len: 14
v_gene: TRBV3-1
d_gene: .
j_gene: TRBJ2-7
abundance: .
CDR3nt: TGTGCCAGCAGCCAGGACTCAGGGTTACGCGAGCAGTACTTC
CDR3aa: CASSQDSGLREQYF

len: 14
v_gene: TRBV6-2/TRBV6-3
d_gene: .
j_gene: TRBJ2-5
abundance: few
CDR3nt: TGTGCCAGCAGTTACTCGGCAGATCAAGAGACCCAGTACTTC
CDR3aa: CASSYSADQETQYF

len: 14
v_gene: TRBV20-1
d_gene: TRBD2
j_gene: TRBJ2-1
abundance: .
CDR3nt: TGCAGTGCTCCGGCCGGCGGGAGATTCTCTGAGCAGTTCTTC
CDR3aa: CSAPAGGRFSEQFF